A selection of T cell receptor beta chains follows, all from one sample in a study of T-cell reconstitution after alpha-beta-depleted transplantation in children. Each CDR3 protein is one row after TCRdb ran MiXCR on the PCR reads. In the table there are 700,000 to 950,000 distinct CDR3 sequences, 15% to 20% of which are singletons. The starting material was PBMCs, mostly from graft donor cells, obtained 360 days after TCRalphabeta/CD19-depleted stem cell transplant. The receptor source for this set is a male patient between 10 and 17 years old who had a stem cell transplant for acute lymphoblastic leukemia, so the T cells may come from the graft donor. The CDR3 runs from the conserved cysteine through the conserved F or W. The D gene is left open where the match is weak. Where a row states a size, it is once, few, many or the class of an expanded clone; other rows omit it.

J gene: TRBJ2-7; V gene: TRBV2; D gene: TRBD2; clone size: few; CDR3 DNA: TGTGCCAGCAGTGAATCGCCTAGCGGGAGAAACTCCTACGAGCAGTACTTC; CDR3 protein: CASSESPSGRNSYEQYF
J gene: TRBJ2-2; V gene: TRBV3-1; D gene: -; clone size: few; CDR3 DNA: TGTGCCAGCATTGCAGGTGGCACCGGGGAGCTGTTTTTT; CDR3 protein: CASIAGGTGELFF
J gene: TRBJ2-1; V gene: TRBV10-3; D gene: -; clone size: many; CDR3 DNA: TGTGCCATCAGTGACCAAAGACCCTTAAATGAGCAGTTCTTC; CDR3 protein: CAISDQRPLNEQFF
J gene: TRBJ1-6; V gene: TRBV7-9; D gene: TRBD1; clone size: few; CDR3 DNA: TGTGCCAGCAGCTCAGCAGGGACAGGGAATTCACCCCTCCACTTT; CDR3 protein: CASSSAGTGNSPLHF
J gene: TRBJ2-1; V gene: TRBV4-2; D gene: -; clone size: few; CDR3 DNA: TGTGCCAGCTTGGATGGGTCCTACAATGAGCAGTTCTTC; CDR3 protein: CASLDGSYNEQFF
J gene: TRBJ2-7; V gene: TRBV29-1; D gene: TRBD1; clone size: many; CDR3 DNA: TGCAGCATACGGGGACAGGGCTACGAGCAGTACTTC; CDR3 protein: CSIRGQGYEQYF
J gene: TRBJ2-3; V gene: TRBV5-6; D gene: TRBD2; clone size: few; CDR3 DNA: TGTGCCAGCAGCTTGGAACTAGCGGGCCTCACAGATACGCAGTATTTT; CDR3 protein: CASSLELAGLTDTQYF
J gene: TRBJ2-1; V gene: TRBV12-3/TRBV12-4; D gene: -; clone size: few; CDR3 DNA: TGTGCCAGCAGTTTATCTAGGATCGATGAGCAGTTCTTC; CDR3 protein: CASSLSRIDEQFF
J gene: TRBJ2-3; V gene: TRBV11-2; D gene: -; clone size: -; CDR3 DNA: TGTGCCAGCAGCTTAGGCATGGGCTTAGATACGCAGTATTTT; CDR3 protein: CASSLGMGLDTQYF
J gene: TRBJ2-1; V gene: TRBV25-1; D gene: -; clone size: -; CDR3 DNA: TGTGCCAGCAGCTGGAGGGGCCCTTACAATGAGCAGTTCTTC; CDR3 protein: CASSWRGPYNEQFF
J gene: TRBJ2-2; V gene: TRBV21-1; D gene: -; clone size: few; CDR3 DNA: TGTGCCAGCAGCAAAGTGGCAGGGAAGAACACCGGGGAGCTGTTTTTT; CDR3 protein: CASSKVAGKNTGELFF
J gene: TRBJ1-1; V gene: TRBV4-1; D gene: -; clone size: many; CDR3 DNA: TGCGCCAGCAGCCATCCCACAGGTTTAGCTTTCTTT; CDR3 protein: CASSHPTGLAFF
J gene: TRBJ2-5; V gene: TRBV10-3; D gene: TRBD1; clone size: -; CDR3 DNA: TGTGCCATCATGAAGGGACAGACCCAAGAGACCCAGTACTTC; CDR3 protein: CAIMKGQTQETQYF
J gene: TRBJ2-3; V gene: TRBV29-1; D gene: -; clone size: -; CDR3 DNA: TGCAGCGTTGAAGATGGGGACGGGAGAACCCAGTATTTT; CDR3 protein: CSVEDGDGRTQYF
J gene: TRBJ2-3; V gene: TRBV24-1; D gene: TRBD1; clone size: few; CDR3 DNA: TGTGCCACCAGTGATCGACAGGGTAGAGATACGCAGTATTTT; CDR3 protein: CATSDRQGRDTQYF
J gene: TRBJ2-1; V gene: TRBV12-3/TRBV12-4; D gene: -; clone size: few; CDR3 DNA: TGTGCCAGCAGTTCGGGACGGGAGTATAATGAGCAGTTCTTC; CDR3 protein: CASSSGREYNEQFF
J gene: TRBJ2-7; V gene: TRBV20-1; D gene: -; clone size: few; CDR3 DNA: TGCAGTGCCCACCGGGTGGGGTACGCCGCCTACGAGCAGTACTTC; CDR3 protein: CSAHRVGYAAYEQYF
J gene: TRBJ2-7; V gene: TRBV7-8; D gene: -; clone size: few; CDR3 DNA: TGTGCCAGCATTCCTAACCGAGCAGCTACCTACGAGCAGTACTTC; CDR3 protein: CASIPNRAATYEQYF
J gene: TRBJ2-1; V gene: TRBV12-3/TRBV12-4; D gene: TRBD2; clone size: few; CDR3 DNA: TGTGCCAGCAGCCCCGGAGCGGGAGTAGGCAATGAGCAGTTCTTC; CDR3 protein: CASSPGAGVGNEQFF
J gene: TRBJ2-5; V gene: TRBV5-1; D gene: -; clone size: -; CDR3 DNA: TGCGCCAGCAGTTTTACGTCGGAGACCCAGTACTTC; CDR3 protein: CASSFTSETQYF
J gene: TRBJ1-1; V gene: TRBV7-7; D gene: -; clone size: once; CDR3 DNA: TGTGCCAGCAGCTTAACTAGAGGCACTGAAGCTTTCTTT; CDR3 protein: CASSLTRGTEAFF
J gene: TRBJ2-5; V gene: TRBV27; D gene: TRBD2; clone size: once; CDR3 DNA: TGTGCCAGCAGTCCCAGGACTAGCGGGAGCCGCCAAGAGACCCAGTACTTC; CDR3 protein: CASSPRTSGSRQETQYF
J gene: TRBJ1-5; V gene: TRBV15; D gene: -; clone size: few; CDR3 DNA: TGTGCCACCAGGATGCGACAGTCCCTGAGCCCCAATCAGCCCCAGCATTTT; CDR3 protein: CATRMRQSLSPNQPQHF
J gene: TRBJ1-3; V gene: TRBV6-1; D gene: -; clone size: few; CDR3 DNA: TGTGCCAGCAGTCAACGGCAGGGTGGAAACACCATATATTTT; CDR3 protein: CASSQRQGGNTIYF
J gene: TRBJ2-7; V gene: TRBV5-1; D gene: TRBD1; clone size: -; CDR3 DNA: TGCGCCAGCAGCATCGGGACAGTTTTCTCCTACGAGCAGTACTTC; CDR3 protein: CASSIGTVFSYEQYF
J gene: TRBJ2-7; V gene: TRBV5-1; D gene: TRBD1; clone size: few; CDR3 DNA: TGCGCCAGCAGAGGCATTCGGGACAGTTCCTACGAGCAGTACTTC; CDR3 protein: CASRGIRDSSYEQYF
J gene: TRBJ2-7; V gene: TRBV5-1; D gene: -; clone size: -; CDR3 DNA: TGCGCCAGCAGCTTGACCAATAGCAACTACGAGCAGTACTTC; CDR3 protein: CASSLTNSNYEQYF
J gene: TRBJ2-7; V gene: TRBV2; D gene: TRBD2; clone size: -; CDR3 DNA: TGTGCCCTGATTTTTAGCGGGAGTGGGGATTCCTACGAGCAGTACTTC; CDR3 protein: CALIFSGSGDSYEQYF
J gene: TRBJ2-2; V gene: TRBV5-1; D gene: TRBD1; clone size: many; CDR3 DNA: TGCGCCAGCAGCCGACGGGACAGGGGGACCACCGGGGAGCTGTTTTTT; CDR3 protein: CASSRRDRGTTGELFF
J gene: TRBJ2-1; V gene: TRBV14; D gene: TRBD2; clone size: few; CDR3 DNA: TGTGCCAGCAGCCAAGATAGTCAAGCGGGAGAAGTCTACAATGAGCAGTTCTTC; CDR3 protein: CASSQDSQAGEVYNEQFF
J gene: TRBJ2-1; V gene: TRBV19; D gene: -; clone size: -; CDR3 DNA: TGTGCCAGTAGTATCTTTCAGGTTGGTGAGCAGTTCTTC; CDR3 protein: CASSIFQVGEQFF
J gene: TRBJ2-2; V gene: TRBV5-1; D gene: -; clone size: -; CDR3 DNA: TGCGCCAGCAGCTTGGAGGGATGGGAGCCGACCGGGGAGCTGTTTTTT; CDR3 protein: CASSLEGWEPTGELFF
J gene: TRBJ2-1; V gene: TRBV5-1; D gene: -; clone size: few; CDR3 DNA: TGCGCCAGCAGCCCGCAAATGACGGGAGACAATGAGCAGTTCTTC; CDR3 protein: CASSPQMTGDNEQFF
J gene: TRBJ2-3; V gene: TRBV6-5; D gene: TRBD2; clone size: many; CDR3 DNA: TGTGCCAGCAGTTCCGGGAGGGGCACAGATACGCAGTATTTT; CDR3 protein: CASSSGRGTDTQYF
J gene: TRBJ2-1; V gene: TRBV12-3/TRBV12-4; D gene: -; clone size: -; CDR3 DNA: TGTGCCAGCAGTTTAGGAAGGGGAGCAAATGAGCAGTTCTTC; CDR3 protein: CASSLGRGANEQFF
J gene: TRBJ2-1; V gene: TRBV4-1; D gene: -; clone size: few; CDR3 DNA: TGCGCCAGCAGCCAATACCTGCGTGCCTTC; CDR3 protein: CASSQYLRAF
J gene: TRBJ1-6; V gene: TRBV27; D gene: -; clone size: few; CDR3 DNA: TGTGCCAGCAGTCCTGCCTTGACCGACAGTTATAATTCACCCCTCCACTTT; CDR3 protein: CASSPALTDSYNSPLHF
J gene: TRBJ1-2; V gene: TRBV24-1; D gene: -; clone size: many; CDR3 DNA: TGTGCCACCAGGCCCACAGGGTACGGGGGCTACACCTTC; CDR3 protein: CATRPTGYGGYTF
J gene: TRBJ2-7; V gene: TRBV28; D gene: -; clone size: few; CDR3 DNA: TGTGCCAGCAGTTTAACCGAAGCTACCGATATCTACGAGCAGTACTTC; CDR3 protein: CASSLTEATDIYEQYF
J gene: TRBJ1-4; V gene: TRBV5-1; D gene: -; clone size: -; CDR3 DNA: TGCGCCAGCAGCTTGGGATCTGGTTATGATGAAAAACTGTTTTTT; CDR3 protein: CASSLGSGYDEKLFF
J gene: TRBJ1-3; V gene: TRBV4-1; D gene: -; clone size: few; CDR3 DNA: TGCGCCAGCAGCCAAGCTTCTTTAGCAAGGAGCTCTGGAAACACCATATATTTT; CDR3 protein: CASSQASLARSSGNTIYF